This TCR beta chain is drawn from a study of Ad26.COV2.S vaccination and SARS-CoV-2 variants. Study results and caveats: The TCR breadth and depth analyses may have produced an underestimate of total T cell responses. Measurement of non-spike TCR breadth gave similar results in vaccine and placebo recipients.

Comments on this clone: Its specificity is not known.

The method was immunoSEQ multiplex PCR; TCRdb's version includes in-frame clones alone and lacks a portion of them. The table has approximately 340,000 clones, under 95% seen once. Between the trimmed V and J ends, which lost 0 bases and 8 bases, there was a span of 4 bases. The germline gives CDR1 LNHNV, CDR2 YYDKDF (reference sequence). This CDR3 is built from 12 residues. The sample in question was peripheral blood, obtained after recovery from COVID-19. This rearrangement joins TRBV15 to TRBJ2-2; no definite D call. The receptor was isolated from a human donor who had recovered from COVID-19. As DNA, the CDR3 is TGTGCCACCAGCAGAGATCTAGGGGAGCTGTTTTTT. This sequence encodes CATSRDLGELFF.